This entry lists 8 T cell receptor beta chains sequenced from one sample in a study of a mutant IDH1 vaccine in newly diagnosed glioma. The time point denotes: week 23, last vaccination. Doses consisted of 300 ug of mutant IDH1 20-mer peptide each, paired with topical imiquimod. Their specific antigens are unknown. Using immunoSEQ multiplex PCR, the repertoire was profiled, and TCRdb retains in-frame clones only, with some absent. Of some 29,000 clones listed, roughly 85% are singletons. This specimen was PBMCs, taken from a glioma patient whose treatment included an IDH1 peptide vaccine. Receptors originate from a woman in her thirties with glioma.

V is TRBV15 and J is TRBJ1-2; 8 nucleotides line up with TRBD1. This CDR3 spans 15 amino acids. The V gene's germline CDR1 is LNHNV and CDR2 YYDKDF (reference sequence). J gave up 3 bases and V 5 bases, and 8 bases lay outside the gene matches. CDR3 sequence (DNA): TGTGCCACCAGCTCCCGGACAGGGTATCACTATGGCTACACCTTC. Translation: CATSSRTGYHYGYTF.

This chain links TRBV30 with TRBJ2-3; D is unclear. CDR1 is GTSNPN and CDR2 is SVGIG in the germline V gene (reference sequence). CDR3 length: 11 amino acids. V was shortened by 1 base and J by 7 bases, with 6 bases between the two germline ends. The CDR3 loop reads CAWSGLNTQYF. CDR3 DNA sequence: TGTGCCTGGAGTGGCCTAAATACGCAGTATTTT.

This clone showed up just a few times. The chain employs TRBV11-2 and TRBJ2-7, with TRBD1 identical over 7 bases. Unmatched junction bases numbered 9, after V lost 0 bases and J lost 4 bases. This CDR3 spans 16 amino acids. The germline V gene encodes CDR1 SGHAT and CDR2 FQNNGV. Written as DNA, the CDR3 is TGTGCCAGCAGCTTAGATTACGGGACAGCTCTGTACGAGCAGTACTTC. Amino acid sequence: CASSLDYGTALYEQYF.

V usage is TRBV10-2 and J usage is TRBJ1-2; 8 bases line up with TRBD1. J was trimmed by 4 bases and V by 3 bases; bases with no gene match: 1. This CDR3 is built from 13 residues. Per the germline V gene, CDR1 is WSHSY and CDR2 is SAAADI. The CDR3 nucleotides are TGCGCCAGCAGTGAAGGGACAGGCTATGGCTACACCTTC. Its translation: CASSEGTGYGYTF.

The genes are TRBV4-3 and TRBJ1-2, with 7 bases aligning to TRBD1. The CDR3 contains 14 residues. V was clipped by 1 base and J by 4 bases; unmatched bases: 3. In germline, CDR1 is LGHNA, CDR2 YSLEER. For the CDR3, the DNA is TGCGCCAGCAGCCAAGTTTGGGACAGCTATGGCTACACCTTC. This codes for CASSQVWDSYGYTF.

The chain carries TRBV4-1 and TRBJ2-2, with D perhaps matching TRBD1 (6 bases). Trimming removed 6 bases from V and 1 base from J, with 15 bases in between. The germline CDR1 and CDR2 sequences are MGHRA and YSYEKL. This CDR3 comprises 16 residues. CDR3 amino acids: CASSSWRGGNTGELFF. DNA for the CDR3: TGCGCCAGCAGTTCCTGGCGAGGGGGGAACACCGGGGAGCTGTTTTTT.

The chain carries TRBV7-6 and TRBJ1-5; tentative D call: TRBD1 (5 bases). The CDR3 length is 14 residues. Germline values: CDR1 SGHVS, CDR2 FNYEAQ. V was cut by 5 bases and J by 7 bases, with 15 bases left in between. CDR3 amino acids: CASSATWGEQPQHF. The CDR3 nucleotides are TGTGCCAGCAGCGCCACTTGGGGGGAACAGCCCCAGCATTTT.

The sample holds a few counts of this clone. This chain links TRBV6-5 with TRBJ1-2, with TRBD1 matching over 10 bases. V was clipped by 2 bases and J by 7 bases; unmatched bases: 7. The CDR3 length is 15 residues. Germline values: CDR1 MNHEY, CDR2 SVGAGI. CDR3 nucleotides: TGTGCCAGCAGTTACAGCGACAGGGGGCTGGTTGGCTACACCTTC. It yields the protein CASSYSDRGLVGYTF.